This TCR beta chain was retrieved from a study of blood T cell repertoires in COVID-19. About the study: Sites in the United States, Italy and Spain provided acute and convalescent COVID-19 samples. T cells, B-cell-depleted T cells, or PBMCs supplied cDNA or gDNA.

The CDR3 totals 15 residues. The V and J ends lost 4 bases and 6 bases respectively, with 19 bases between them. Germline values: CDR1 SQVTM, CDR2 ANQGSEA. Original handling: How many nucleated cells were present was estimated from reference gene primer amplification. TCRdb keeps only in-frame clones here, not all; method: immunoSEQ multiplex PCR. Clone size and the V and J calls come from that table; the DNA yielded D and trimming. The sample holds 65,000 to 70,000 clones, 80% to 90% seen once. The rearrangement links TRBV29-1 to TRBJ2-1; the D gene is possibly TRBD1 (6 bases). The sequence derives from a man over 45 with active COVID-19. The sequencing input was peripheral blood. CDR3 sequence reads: CSVAQGYTHGNEQFF. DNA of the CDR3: TGCAGCGTTGCACAGGGATATACTCACGGCAATGAGCAGTTCTTC.